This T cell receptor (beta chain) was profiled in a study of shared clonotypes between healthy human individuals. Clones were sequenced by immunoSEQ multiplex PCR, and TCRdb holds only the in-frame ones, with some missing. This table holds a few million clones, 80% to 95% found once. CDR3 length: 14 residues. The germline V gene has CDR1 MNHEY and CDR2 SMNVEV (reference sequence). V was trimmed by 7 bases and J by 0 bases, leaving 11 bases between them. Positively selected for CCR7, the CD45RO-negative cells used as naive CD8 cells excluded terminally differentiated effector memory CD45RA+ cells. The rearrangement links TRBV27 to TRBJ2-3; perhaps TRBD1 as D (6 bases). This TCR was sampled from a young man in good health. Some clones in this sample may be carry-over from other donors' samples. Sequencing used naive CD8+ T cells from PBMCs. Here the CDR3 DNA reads TGTGCCAGCACCCTACAGGGTAGCACAGATACGCAGTATTTT. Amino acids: CASTLQGSTDTQYF.